What follows are 20 T cell receptor beta chains derived from one specimen sequenced in a study of Ad26.COV2.S vaccination and SARS-CoV-2 variants (dated by TCRdb to the early 2020s). This sample's treatment or condition label indicates: 19 received Ad26.COV2.S at low or high dose, single or two shots; several received placebo; per-sample allocation not given. For vaccine and placebo recipients, the sequenced repertoires came from samples collected on day 63 after the first injection. The library came from the immunoSEQ multiplex PCR assay. What TCRdb holds here is the immuneACCESS table cut down to in-frame rearrangements. Part of the clones is not present; checked against another copy, under half of the missing clones reflect an unresolved V gene, and the others are unexplained. This sample gives 350,000 to 450,000 clones in total; approximately 89% of them show up just once. Under 2% of the sample is held by the ten biggest clonotypes.

The specimen comprised peripheral blood, sampled in a trial of Ad26.COV2.S vaccine versus placebo. These receptors all stem from a person between 18 and 65 years old who received the Ad26.COV2.S COVID-19 vaccine or a placebo.

This clone appeared a single time. The V call is TRBV10-3, the J call TRBJ1-2; no clear D. Germline V gene sequence: CDR1 ENHRY, CDR2 SYGVKD. Deletions cut 3 bases from V and 7 bases from J, with 12 bases between. This CDR3 contains 13 residues. In DNA form, the CDR3 reads TGTGCCATCAGTGACCGGACTGTCGGTGGCTACACCTTC. Its translation: CAISDRTVGGYTF.

The chain combines TRBV6-5 with TRBJ1-5; D perhaps matches TRBD1 (6 bases). Between the trimmed V and J ends, which lost 6 bases and 0 bases, there was a span of 9 bases. The CDR3 totals 14 residues. Germline lookup yields CDR1 MNHEY and CDR2 SVGAGI. The CDR3 DNA reads TGTGCCAGCAGCAGGGGTCATAGCAATCAGCCCCAGCATTTT. Translated, it gives CASSRGHSNQPQHF.

The rearrangement uses TRBV29-1 and TRBJ2-1, with TRBD1 matching over 8 bases. The CDR3 contains 17 residues. V lost 3 bases, J lost 2 bases, and 12 bases stayed unmatched. Germline lookup yields CDR1 SQVTM and CDR2 ANQGSEA. This CDR3 is CSVDNPAGGIPYNEQFF. CDR3 nucleotide sequence: TGCAGCGTTGACAATCCGGCAGGGGGCATCCCCTACAATGAGCAGTTCTTC.

The chain links TRBV28 to TRBJ1-5; D is unclear. Germline-derived CDR1 and CDR2 are MDHEN and SYDVKM. V was shortened by 6 bases and J by 2 bases, with 11 bases between the two germline ends. The CDR3 runs 14 residues. The CDR3 DNA reads as TGTGCCAGCAGGGTAAACGAGGGCAATCAGCCCCAGCATTTT. As protein: CASRVNEGNQPQHF. Full variable domain (missing parts from reference TRBV28 and TRBJ1-5): DVKVTQSSRYLVKRTGEKVFLECVQDMDHENMFWYRQDPGLGLRLIYFSYDVKMKEKGDIPEGYSVSREKKERFSLILESASTNQTSMYLCASRVNEGNQPQHFGDGTRLSIL.

The rearrangement links TRBV27 to TRBJ2-1; 10 bases line up with TRBD1. Germline values: CDR1 MNHEY, CDR2 SMNVEV (reference sequence). The CDR3 is 15 amino acids. The V segment lost 5 bases and the J segment 6 bases; nucleotides outside the gene matches: 7. The CDR3 spells CASSAGTGVVNEQFF. DNA for the CDR3: TGTGCCAGCAGTGCAGGGACAGGGGTGGTCAATGAGCAGTTCTTC.

The chain couples TRBV5-5 to TRBJ2-1, with no clear D. The length of the CDR3 is 13 residues. Germline V gene lookup returns CDR1 SGHKS and CDR2 YYEKEE (reference sequence). The V gene lost 10 bases and the J gene lost 3 bases, with 14 bases spanning the gap. CDR3 sequence reads: CAGARTGYNEQFF. CDR3 DNA: TGTGCCGGAGCTAGAACGGGCTACAATGAGCAGTTCTTC.

V usage is TRBV28 and J usage is TRBJ2-3, with D perhaps matching TRBD1 or TRBD2 (5 bases each). Germline-derived CDR1 and CDR2 are MDHEN and SYDVKM. V dropped 6 bases and J dropped 8 bases, with 18 bases sitting between them. The CDR3 loop spans 14 amino acids. This CDR3 is CASSPRGVQGTQYF. In DNA, the CDR3 is TGTGCCAGCAGCCCCCGGGGAGTGCAGGGTACGCAGTATTTT. Full variable domain (remainder filled in from reference TRBV28 and TRBJ2-3): DVKVTQSSRYLVKRTGEKVFLECVQDMDHENMFWYRQDPGLGLRLIYFSYDVKMKEKGDIPEGYSVSREKKERFSLILESASTNQTSMYLCASSPRGVQGTQYFGPGTRLTVL.

On this clone: Other DNA sequences in the same sample also yield this CDR3. V is TRBV28 and J is TRBJ2-7; D is undetermined. Germline V gene sequence: CDR1 MDHEN, CDR2 SYDVKM. V was shortened by 2 bases and J by 3 bases, with 5 bases between the two germline ends. The CDR3 loop spans 12 amino acids. The CDR3 is CASSLGSYEQYF. CDR3 nucleotide sequence: TGTGCCAGCAGTTTAGGCAGCTACGAGCAGTACTTC.

The V gene is TRBV6-5, the J gene TRBJ2-1; D not resolved. Trimming removed 4 bases from V and 0 bases from J, with 13 bases in between. The CDR3 is 16 amino acids. Germline CDR1 reads MNHEY; CDR2 reads SVGAGI. CDR3 in amino acids: CASSWEALSSYNEQFF. The CDR3 region has the DNA TGTGCCAGCAGTTGGGAAGCCCTAAGCTCCTACAATGAGCAGTTCTTC.

The chain employs TRBV30 and TRBJ1-2; D not resolved. The CDR3 is 14 amino acids. Per germline, CDR1 GTSNPN and CDR2 SVGIG (reference sequence). Trimming took 1 base from V and 4 from J, leaving 13 bases between them. CDR3 coding DNA: TGTGCCTGGAGTGAGCCGGGAACCCTCTATGGCTACACCTTC. Its translation is CAWSEPGTLYGYTF. The full variable domain, in which reference TRBV30 and TRBJ1-2 provide the parts outside the CDR3, is SQTIHQWPATLVQPVGSPLSLECTVEGTSNPNLYWYRQAAGRGLQLLFYSVGIGQISSEVPQNLSASRPQDRQFILSSKKLLLSDSGFYLCAWSEPGTLYGYTFGSGTRLTVV.

The chain uses TRBV19 and TRBJ2-5, with 10 bases matching TRBD2. The CDR3 runs to 16 residues. V lost 5 bases and J lost 1; bases outside the gene matches: 7. The germline CDR1 and CDR2 sequences are LNHDA and SQIVND (reference sequence). CDR3 residues: CASSGRTSGVQETQYF. The DNA for the CDR3 is TGTGCCAGTAGTGGAAGGACTAGCGGAGTCCAAGAGACCCAGTACTTC.

In its sample, this clone was seen once. The chain links TRBV7-3 to TRBJ2-7; D unresolved. The CDR3 is 9 amino acids. Germline CDR1 SGHTA, CDR2 FQGTGA. The V end lost 6 bases, the J end lost 4 bases, and 1 base lay between the germline ends. The DNA of the CDR3 is TGTGCCAGCAGGTACGAGCAGTACTTC. Protein: CASRYEQYF.

This clone was observed a single time. This chain links TRBV12-3 or TRBV12-4 with TRBJ1-2, with D maybe TRBD1 (5 bases). The CDR3 loop spans 11 amino acids. V was pared by 5 bases and J by 8 bases, with 9 bases between. CDR3 nucleotides: TGTGCCAGCAGTAGGGACGAGGGCTACACCTTC. It is translated as CASSRDEGYTF.

Concerning this clone itself: The sample holds other DNA sequences that translate to the same CDR3. The chain carries TRBV28 and TRBJ2-7, with D perhaps matching TRBD1 (6 bases). The CDR3 extends over 12 amino acids. V was shortened by 6 bases and J by 6 bases, with 12 bases between the two germline ends. Germline values: CDR1 MDHEN, CDR2 SYDVKM. The chain's CDR3 is CASSLLGGEQYF. CDR3 DNA sequence: TGTGCCAGCAGCCTCTTAGGGGGCGAGCAGTACTTC.

This clone came up a few times. Within the sample, other DNA sequences also encode this same CDR3. The genes are TRBV9 and TRBJ2-2; D gene ambiguous. Deletions cut 0 bases from V and 0 bases from J, with 3 bases between. This CDR3 is built from 14 residues. Germline CDR1 SGDLS, CDR2 YYNGEE. In DNA form, the CDR3 reads TGTGCCAGCAGCGTAGGGCCGAACACCGGGGAGCTGTTTTTT. Translated, it gives CASSVGPNTGELFF.

This clone has at least ten counts. V gene TRBV7-9 combines with J gene TRBJ2-2; 8 bases agree with TRBD1. After removal of 5 bases from V and 3 bases from J, the junction contained 5 bases not matched to a gene. Germline V gene lookup returns CDR1 SEHNR and CDR2 FQNEAQ (reference sequence). This CDR3 is built from 15 residues. The CDR3 spells CASSTGGSDTGELFF. As DNA, the CDR3 is TGTGCCAGCAGCACAGGGGGTTCGGACACCGGGGAGCTGTTTTTT.

The CDR3 loop is CAISASPPGDKSNSPLHF. CDR3 sequence (DNA): TGTGCCATCAGTGCGTCTCCCCCGGGGGACAAGAGTAATTCACCCCTCCACTTT. The rearrangement joins TRBV10-3 to TRBJ1-6, with a possible D match to TRBD1 (6 bases). V was pared by 4 bases and J by 6 bases, with 22 bases between. In germline, CDR1 is ENHRY, CDR2 SYGVKD. The CDR3 sequence is 18 residues long.

V is TRBV5-1 and J is TRBJ2-1; 14 nucleotides agree with TRBD2. Germline V gives CDR1 SGHRS, CDR2 YFSETQ. This CDR3 is 18 amino acids long. V lost 4 bases, J lost 7 bases, and 13 bases stayed unmatched. CDR3 sequence reads: CASSLVATSGRADNEQFF. CDR3 coding DNA: TGCGCCAGCAGCCTCGTGGCGACTAGCGGGAGGGCCGATAATGAGCAGTTCTTC. The variable domain in full, completed from reference TRBV5-1 and TRBJ2-1, reads KAGVTQTPRYLIKTRGQQVTLSCSPISGHRSVSWYQQTPGQGLQFLFEYFSETQRNKGNFPGRFSGRQFSNSRSEMNVSTLELGDSALYLCASSLVATSGRADNEQFFGPGTRLTVL.

The V gene is TRBV18, the J gene TRBJ2-7, with TRBD2 matching 8 bases. V was pared by 6 bases and J by 4 bases, with 14 bases of the junction left unmatched. The CDR3 spans 16 residues. Germline CDR1 KGHSH, CDR2 LQKENI. As DNA, the CDR3 is TGTGCCAGCTCGGGGACCCTCGGGAGGGCAGGGTACGAGCAGTACTTC. Its protein product is CASSGTLGRAGYEQYF. Supplemented by reference TRBV18 and TRBJ2-7, the full variable domain reads NAGVMQNPRHLVRRRGQEARLRCSPMKGHSHVYWYRQLPEEGLKFMVYLQKENIIDESGMPKERFSAEFPKEGPSILRIQQVVRGDSAAYFCASSGTLGRAGYEQYFGPGTRLTVT.

This chain connects TRBV10-1 to TRBJ1-1; D uncertain. The CDR3 totals 13 residues. The V and J ends lost 7 bases and 0 bases respectively, with 9 bases between them. CDR1 and CDR2 from the germline V gene are WNHNN and SYGVQD (reference sequence). The CDR3 DNA follows: TGCGCCAGCAAACAGAAGTTGAACACTGAAGCTTTCTTT. Translating gives CASKQKLNTEAFF.